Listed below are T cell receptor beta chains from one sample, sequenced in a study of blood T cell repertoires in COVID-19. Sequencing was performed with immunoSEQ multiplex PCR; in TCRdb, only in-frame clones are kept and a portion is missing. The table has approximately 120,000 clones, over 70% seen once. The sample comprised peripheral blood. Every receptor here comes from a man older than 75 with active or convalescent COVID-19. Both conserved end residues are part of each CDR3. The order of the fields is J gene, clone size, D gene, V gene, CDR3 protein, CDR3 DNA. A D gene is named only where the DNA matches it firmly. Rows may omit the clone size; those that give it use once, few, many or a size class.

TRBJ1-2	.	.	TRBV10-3	CAISPDRYGYTF	TGTGCCATCAGCCCTGACAGGTATGGCTACACCTTC
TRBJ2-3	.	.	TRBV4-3	CATLVADTQYF	TGCGCCACCTTAGTTGCAGATACGCAGTATTTT
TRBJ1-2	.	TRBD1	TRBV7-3	CASSLTGQGSGRGYTF	TGTGCCAGCAGCTTAACCGGACAGGGGTCAGGTCGAGGCTACACCTTC
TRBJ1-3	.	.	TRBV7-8	CASSLGAGNTIYF	TGTGCCAGCAGCTTAGGAGCGGGGAACACCATATATTTT
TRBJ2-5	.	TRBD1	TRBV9	CASSLQQGFQETQYF	TGTGCCAGCAGCTTACAACAGGGGTTCCAAGAGACCCAGTACTTC
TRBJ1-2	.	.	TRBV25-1	CASRDSRHGYTF	TGTGCCAGCAGGGACAGCCGGCATGGCTACACCTTC
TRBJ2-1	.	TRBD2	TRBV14	CASSHYRGAYNEQFF	TGTGCCAGCAGCCACTACCGGGGGGCCTACAATGAGCAGTTCTTC
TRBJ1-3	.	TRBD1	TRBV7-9	CASTQGGYGNTIYF	TGTGCCAGCACCCAGGGGGGATATGGAAACACCATATATTTT
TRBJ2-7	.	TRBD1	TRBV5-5	CASSFPTGPYEQYF	TGTGCCAGCAGCTTTCCGACAGGGCCCTACGAGCAGTACTTC
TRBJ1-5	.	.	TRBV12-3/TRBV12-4	CASSLVVDQPQHF	TGTGCCAGCAGTTTAGTAGTAGATCAGCCCCAGCATTTT
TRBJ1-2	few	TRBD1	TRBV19	CASSPDYRGYYGYTF	TGTGCCAGTAGTCCGGATTACAGGGGTTACTATGGCTACACCTTC
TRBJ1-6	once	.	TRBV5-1	CASSLASGAGHSPLHF	TGCGCCAGCAGCTTGGCATCAGGGGCCGGGCATTCACCCCTCCACTTT
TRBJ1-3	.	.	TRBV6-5	CASHSPSGNTIYF	TGTGCCAGCCACAGCCCTTCGGGAAACACCATATATTTT
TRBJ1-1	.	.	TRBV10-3	CAISEVGTEAFF	TGTGCCATCAGTGAGGTCGGCACTGAAGCTTTCTTT
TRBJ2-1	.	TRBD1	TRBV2	CASTRDRAYNEQFF	TGTGCCAGCACCCGGGACAGGGCCTACAATGAGCAGTTCTTC
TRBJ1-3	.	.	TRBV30	CAHLTGQTRGNTIYF	TGTGCTCACCTGACGGGACAAACCCGCGGAAACACCATATATTTT
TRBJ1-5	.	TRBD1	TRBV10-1	CASSSVGQADSNQPQHF	TGCGCCAGCAGTTCTGTGGGACAGGCCGATAGCAATCAGCCCCAGCATTTT
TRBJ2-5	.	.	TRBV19	CASSSAGPGETQYF	TGTGCCAGTAGTAGTGCAGGGCCGGGAGAGACCCAGTACTTC
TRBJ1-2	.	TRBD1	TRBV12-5	CASGGTGNYGYTF	TGTGCTAGTGGAGGGACAGGGAACTATGGCTACACCTTC
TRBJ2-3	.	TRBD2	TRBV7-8	CASSLARGGDTQYF	TGTGCCAGCAGCTTAGCGCGGGGGGGGGATACGCAGTATTTT
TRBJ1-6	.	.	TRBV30	CAWSVRGTHNSPLHF	TGTGCCTGGAGTGTACGCGGGACCCACAATTCACCCCTCCACTTT
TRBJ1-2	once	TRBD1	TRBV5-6	CASSLARGQRYYGYTF	TGTGCCAGCAGCTTGGCTAGGGGACAGCGGTACTATGGCTACACCTTC
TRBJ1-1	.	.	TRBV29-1	CSVVEAQNTEAFF	TGCAGCGTTGTCGAGGCGCAGAACACTGAAGCTTTCTTT
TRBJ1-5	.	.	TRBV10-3	CAISSYTNQPQHF	TGTGCCATCAGCTCTTACACAAATCAGCCCCAGCATTTT
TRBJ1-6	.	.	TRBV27	CASGGVTNSPLHF	TGTGCCAGCGGGGGGGTAACTAATTCACCCCTCCACTTT
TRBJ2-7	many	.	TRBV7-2	CASSQGNEQYF	TGTGCCAGCAGCCAGGGGAACGAGCAGTACTTC
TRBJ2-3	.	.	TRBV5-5	CASSFLQTQGTDTQYF	TGTGCCAGCAGCTTCCTCCAGACCCAGGGCACAGATACGCAGTATTTT
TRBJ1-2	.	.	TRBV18	CASSPGTVGYTF	TGTGCCAGCTCACCGGGGACTGTCGGCTACACCTTC
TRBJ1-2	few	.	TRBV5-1	CASSLGDSSISDYGYTF	TGCGCCAGCAGCTTGGGTGACAGTAGCATTTCGGACTATGGCTACACCTTC
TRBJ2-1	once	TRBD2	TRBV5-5	CASSSLAGVLNEQFF	TGTGCCAGCAGCTCGCTAGCGGGGGTGTTAAATGAGCAGTTCTTC
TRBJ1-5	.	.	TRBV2	CASTETGFGSNQPQHF	TGTGCCAGCACCGAAACCGGGTTTGGGAGCAATCAGCCCCAGCATTTT
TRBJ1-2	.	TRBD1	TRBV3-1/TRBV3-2	CASSREEGAEGYTF	TGTGCCAGCAGCCGCGAGGAGGGGGCGGAAGGCTACACCTTC
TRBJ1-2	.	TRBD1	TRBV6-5	CASSSYSQGTLYGYTF	TGTGCCAGCAGTTCTTATTCACAGGGGACTCTTTATGGCTACACCTTC
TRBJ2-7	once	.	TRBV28	CASTPVVGAGIISPRGTDEQYF	TGTGCCAGCACTCCCGTGGTTGGGGCAGGCATAATTTCCCCCAGGGGTACGGACGAGCAGTACTTC
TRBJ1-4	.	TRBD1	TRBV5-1	CASSTTGQGYEKLFF	TGCGCCAGCAGCACCACGGGACAGGGATATGAAAAACTGTTTTTT
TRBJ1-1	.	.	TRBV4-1	CASSHNRATKMNTEAFF	TGCGCCAGCAGTCACAACAGGGCTACAAAAATGAACACTGAAGCTTTCTTT
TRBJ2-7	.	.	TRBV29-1	CSVTGVLSYEQYF	TGCAGCGTGACTGGAGTCCTCTCCTACGAGCAGTACTTC
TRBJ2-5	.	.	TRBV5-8	CASSWGRGPGETQYF	TGTGCCAGCAGCTGGGGGCGGGGGCCGGGAGAGACCCAGTACTTC
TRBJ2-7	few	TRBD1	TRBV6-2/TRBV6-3	CASSVGTASYEQYF	TGTGCCAGCAGTGTGGGGACAGCCTCCTACGAGCAGTACTTC
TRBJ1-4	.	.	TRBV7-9	CASSLTQGHGELFF	TGTGCCAGCAGCTTAACACAGGGCCATGGGGAACTGTTTTTT
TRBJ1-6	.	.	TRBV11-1	CASSAPGRDKNSPLHF	TGTGCCAGCAGCGCCCCGGGGAGGGACAAGAATTCACCCCTCCACTTT